The clone carrying this T cell receptor (beta chain) was counted at least ten times. No antigen is known for it. Only healthy Caucasians were enrolled as donors. V gave up 1 base and J gave up 7 bases, with 14 bases separating them. Germline CDR1 is KGHSH and CDR2 is LQKENI. This CDR3 has 15 amino acids. Template switching introduced a universal primer site, and the cDNA bore unique molecular identifiers. TCRdb recomputed calls from the 5' RACE reads with MiXCR, one row per CDR3 protein. The profile shows 130,000 to 150,000 distinct CDR3 sequences, under 4.5% of them singletons. The data are from a study of identical twins. Study conclusions and caveats: Analyses of zero insertions could, in part, be confounded by invariant MAIT and iNKT cells. Memory repertoires lacked the insertion deficit that abundant cord blood beta clonotypes showed.

What was sequenced was memory T cells sorted from blood. The sequence came from a man between 18 and 35 years old in good health. The chain recombines TRBV18 with TRBJ2-1, with D maybe TRBD2 (6 bases). The CDR3 coding sequence is TGTGCCAGCTCACCACGACGGGAGCGTCGAAATGAGCAGTTCTTC. This translates into CASSPRRERRNEQFF.